The TCR beta chain described here comes from a study of T cells after posttransplantation cyclophosphamide. Libraries were prepared by immunoSEQ multiplex PCR; TCRdb keeps only in-frame clonotypes and omits some of them. The table lists some 34,000 clones, approximately 78% of them singletons, with roughly 8.7% in the top ten. Cyclophosphamide on days +3 and +4 followed busulfan-fludarabine conditioning and a marrow graft. CDR1 and CDR2 from the germline V gene are SNHLY and FYNNEI. V gave up 4 bases and J gave up 1 base, with 7 bases separating them. CDR3 length: 14 amino acids. The chain employs TRBV2 and TRBJ1-4; D is uncertain. The sample consisted of CD4+ T cells sorted from blood, taken approximately 2,000 days after a stem cell transplant with posttransplant cyclophosphamide. The clonotype comes from a female patient aged 35-55 years who received an allogeneic stem cell transplant from a related donor, was CMV-positive, and had no GVHD. T cells may partly derive from the graft donor. The CDR3 loop reads CASSGPGTNEKLFF. DNA for the CDR3: TGTGCCAGCAGTGGGCCTGGAACTAATGAAAAACTGTTTTTT.